The 8 T cell receptor beta chains presented below share a single source sample, sequenced in a study of spatial heterogeneity in lung cancer. Regarding the study as a whole: Higher tumor mutation counts went along with higher counts of expanded intratumoral alpha and beta TCRs.

TCRdb redid the calling of the 5' RACE reads with MiXCR, one entry per CDR3 protein. The table includes about 1,300 distinct CDR3 sequences, 15% to 19% detected once. Antigens of these TCRs are unknown. Time point given: sample taken at primary tumor resection. The sample here was lung tumor tissue, taken at surgery. These TCRs come from a male donor with early-stage non-small cell lung cancer.

This clonotype was recorded at least ten times. This beta chain is an unintended read in a library built for alpha chains; its size means little. The chain joins TRBV6-1 to TRBJ1-4; perhaps TRBD1 as D (5 bases). This CDR3 contains 14 residues. Trimming stripped 3 bases from V and 7 bases from J, with 12 bases between. CDR1 is MNHNS, CDR2 SASEGT, per germline. CDR3 region: CASSDGGSVEKLFF. CDR3 sequence (DNA): TGTGCCAGCAGTGACGGGGGATCTGTTGAAAAACTGTTTTTT.

By its share, this clonotype is medium-sized. This beta chain is a stray sequence in a library constructed for alpha chains; its clone size is not meaningful. V usage is TRBV27 and J usage is TRBJ2-7, with D possibly being TRBD2 (6 bases). The germline V gene encodes CDR1 MNHEY and CDR2 SMNVEV (reference sequence). The CDR3 length is 15 residues. Trimming removed 7 bases at V and 4 bases at J, with 20 bases between. In nucleotides, the CDR3 is TGTGCCAGCAAGACCGCAAGCGGGTCGATTTACGAGCAGTACTTC. Amino acid sequence: CASKTASGSIYEQYF.

This clonotype showed up many times. In a library made to pick up alpha chains, this beta chain is a stray read with a size that means little. This rearrangement joins TRBV4-2 to TRBJ2-2; TRBD2 matches 13 bases. CDR1 is LGHNA, CDR2 YNFKEQ, per germline. CDR3 size: 20 residues. Trimming took 2 bases from V and 3 from J; bases not matched to a gene: 12. In DNA, the CDR3 is TGTGCCAGCAGCCAAAGGGGAAATCAAGGACTAGCGGGAGACACCGGGGAGCTGTTTTTT. Its translation: CASSQRGNQGLAGDTGELFF.

This clonotype ranks as medium-sized (0.01 to 0.1%). With the library built for alpha chains, this beta chain is off target and its frequency is not meaningful. This sequence joins TRBV6-6 and TRBJ2-6, with D unresolved. The V gene lost 6 bases and the J gene lost 0 bases, with 18 bases spanning the gap. This CDR3 contains 18 residues. Germline CDR1 and CDR2: MNHNY and SVGAGI (reference sequence). CDR3 DNA: TGTGCCAGCAGGGGGATAGGGATTCTCGTCTCTGGGGCCAACGTCCTGACTTTC. Its translation is CASRGIGILVSGANVLTF.

This clonotype is categorized as medium-sized. This beta chain represents an off-target read in a library built for alpha chains; its size is of limited meaning. The chain uses TRBV11-2 and TRBJ2-5; no definite D call. The CDR3 length is 11 residues. CDR1 and CDR2 (germline): SGHAT, FQNNGV. Trimming pared 7 bases from V and 3 bases from J, leaving 6 bases between. CDR3 sequence (DNA): TGTGCCAGCAAAATAGAAGAGACCCAGTACTTC. It encodes CASKIEETQYF. The complete variable domain, with remaining parts taken from reference TRBV11-2 and TRBJ2-5, reads EAGVAQSPRYKIIEKRQSVAFWCNPISGHATLYWYQQILGQGPKLLIQFQNNGVVDDSQLPKDRFSAERLKGVDSTLKIQPAKLEDSAVYLCASKIEETQYFGPGTRLLVL.

This clonotype is medium-sized by share. This beta chain represents an off-target read in a library built for alpha chains; its size is of limited meaning. This chain joins TRBV20-1 and TRBJ2-7; TRBD1 agrees at 10 bases. The CDR3 is 15 amino acids. Per germline, CDR1 DFQATT and CDR2 SNEGSKA (reference sequence). The ends lost 4 bases at V and 5 bases at J; junction bases unmatched: 11. The CDR3 nucleotides are TGCAGTGCTACTAGGAGGGGGACAGGGGACCACGAGCAGTACTTC. This codes for CSATRRGTGDHEQYF.

Relative to its sample, this clonotype is medium-sized. With the library built for alpha chains, this beta chain is off target and its frequency is not meaningful. CDR3 sequence reads: CASSLRGRNTEAFF. The DNA for the CDR3 is TGTGCCAGCAGTTTAAGGGGTCGGAACACTGAAGCTTTCTTT. The V and J genes are TRBV28 and TRBJ1-1, with TRBD1 as a possible D gene (5 bases). The V gene's germline CDR1 is MDHEN and CDR2 SYDVKM. Trimming took off 2 bases at V and 1 base at J, with 8 bases between the two ends. The CDR3 covers 14 residues.

As to this clonotype: This beta chain is an unintended read in a library built for alpha chains; its size means little. V is TRBV7-2 and J is TRBJ2-2; the D gene is possibly TRBD2 (5 bases). Trimming left V 5 bases short and J 7 bases short, with 14 bases between. Germline CDR1 and CDR2: SGHTA and FQGNSA. This CDR3 spans 14 amino acids. CDR3 protein: CASSITRVFGELFF. CDR3 nucleotide sequence: TGTGCCAGCAGCATAACTAGAGTCTTCGGGGAGCTGTTTTTT. The variable domain in full, with the rest retrieved from reference TRBV7-2 and TRBJ2-2, is GAGVSQSPSNKVTEKGKDVELRCDPISGHTALYWYRQSLGQGLEFLIYFQGNSAPDKSGLPSDRFSAERTGGSVSTLTIQRTQQEDSAVYLCASSITRVFGELFFGEGSRLTVL.